The present entry profiles one T cell receptor beta chain with its context. This clonotype was counted between two and nine times. Base qualities are missing; no much larger clone stands one base away. This sample's treatment or condition label indicates: live attenuated yellow fever vaccine strain. PBMCs were isolated from peripheral blood using a standard Ficoll-Paque protocol. Epitope-specific CD8 T cells were sorted with a dextramer loaded with the yellow fever NS4B epitope peptide, together with anti-CD3 and anti-CD8 staining. TriZol was used to extract RNA from bulk PBMCs, from CD4 and CD8 fractions, and from dextramer-positive and dextramer-negative fractions. CDR1 is given as MNHEY and CDR2 as SVGEGT, both from the germline V gene. CDR3 length: 16 amino acids, cysteine to phenylalanine. Only CDR3 DNA remains: 48 bases, in frame from the first base. The V and J ends are trimmed by 0 bases and 9 bases, leaving 18 bases between them.

This record belongs to a study of T cells after yellow fever vaccination (dated by TCRdb to between 2017 and 2020). Regarding the study in general: The SMART-Seq v4 Ultra Low Input RNA kit was used to prepare libraries from fractions with low cell numbers. Bulk PBMC replicates and cell subsets were isolated from blood drawn at multiple timepoints before and after both primary and secondary immunization. The cohort comprised two healthy male donors, one aged 18 to 30 and one aged 30 to 40 years. To follow T-cell clones before and after primary and booster YFV17D yellow fever vaccination, bulk TCR alpha and beta repertoires were sequenced over time.

Synthesis of TCR cDNA relied on 5'RACE template switching, a step that introduced a universal primer site along with unique molecular identifiers. cDNA synthesis was primed from both the TCR alpha and TCR beta constant segments. Libraries were amplified in two PCR steps, with sample barcodes and sequencing adapters added in the second step. Sequencing of the libraries was done on either Illumina HiSeq 2500 (2x100 bp) or NovaSeq (2x150 bp). For the original study's pipeline: MIGEC was used to demultiplex reads and collapse the reads into UMI consensus sequences, and MiXCR was used for V(D)J alignment. Using edgeR on replicate PBMC samples, clonotypes were called vaccine-responding if FDR was below 0.01 and the log2 fold change was above 5 up to day 15. CD4 or CD8 identity was assigned to each bulk clonotype according to whether the clonotype was present at higher abundance in the sequenced CD4 repertoire or the sequenced CD8 repertoire. NS4B-specific clonotypes were defined as those at least 10-fold enriched in dextramer-positive over dextramer-negative fractions; CD4-biased clonotypes were excluded. The raw public reads went through TCRdb reprocessing: fastp at Q25, MiXCR clone calling, in-frame beta chains kept. For every CDR3 protein sequence, its rows merge into one entry that carries the most common genes and DNA. What appears here as the V and J calls and clone size reflects TCRdb's work, not the paper's. In all, the sample holds 45,000 to 65,000 distinct CDR3 sequences, and 6.5% to 8% of those were seen once. 20% to 25% of the sample comes from the top ten.

Here is what the overall study found, with its caveats: Compared with the primary T-cell response, the secondary T-cell response was weaker but faster, peaking on day 5 rather than day 15. Most clones expanded after primary vaccination (96% of CD4 and approximately 90% of CD8) were re-detected after the booster, suggesting that broad memory maintenance occurred. A small fraction of clonotypes showed up in both the CD4 and CD8 compartments, probably as a result of convergent recombination. The study included only two donors, which limits how far the findings can be generalized. Because abundant contaminating clonotypes from the bulk population could be contained in FACS-sorted repertoires, computational filtering was required.

This sequence uses TRBV6-2 or TRBV6-3 and TRBJ2-1; tentative D gene TRBD1, with 7 bases matching. This receptor was taken from a young man who received the YFV17D yellow fever vaccine. This specimen was CD8+ T cells not binding an NS4B(214-222) dextramer, sorted from PBMCs, taken approximately 40 days after the first yellow fever vaccination. The sample's cell subset or site label, decoded: NS4B epitope dextramer-negative CD8 T cells. CDR3 reads: CASSYSRGQMGGEQFF. The bases are TGTGCCAGCAGTTACTCTCGGGGACAGATGGGGGGTGAGCAGTTCTTC.